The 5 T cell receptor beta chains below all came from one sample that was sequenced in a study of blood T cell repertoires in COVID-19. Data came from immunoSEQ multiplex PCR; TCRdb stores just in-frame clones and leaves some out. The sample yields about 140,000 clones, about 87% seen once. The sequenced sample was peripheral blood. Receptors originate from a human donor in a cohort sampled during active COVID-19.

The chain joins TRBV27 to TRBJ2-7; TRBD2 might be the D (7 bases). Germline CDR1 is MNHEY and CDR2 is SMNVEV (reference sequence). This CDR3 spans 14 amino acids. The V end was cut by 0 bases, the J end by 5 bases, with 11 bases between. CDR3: CASSLSRGLDEQYF. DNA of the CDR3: TGTGCCAGCAGTTTATCGCGGGGGCTCGACGAGCAGTACTTC.

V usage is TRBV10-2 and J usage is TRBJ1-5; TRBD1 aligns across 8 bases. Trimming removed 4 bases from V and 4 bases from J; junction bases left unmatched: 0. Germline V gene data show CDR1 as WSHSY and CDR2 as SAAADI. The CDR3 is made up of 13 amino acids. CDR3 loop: CASSGQGNQPQHF. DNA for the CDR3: TGCGCCAGCAGTGGACAGGGGAATCAGCCCCAGCATTTT.

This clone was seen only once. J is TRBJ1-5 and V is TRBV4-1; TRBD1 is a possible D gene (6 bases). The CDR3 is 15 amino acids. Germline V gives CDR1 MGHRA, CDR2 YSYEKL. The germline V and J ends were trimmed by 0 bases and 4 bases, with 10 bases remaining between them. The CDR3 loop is CASSQDGGTNQPQHF. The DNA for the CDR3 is TGCGCCAGCAGCCAAGATGGGGGCACGAATCAGCCCCAGCATTTT.

CDR3 in DNA: TGTGCCAGCAGCCGCGGGGACCAAGAGACCCAGTACTTC. It is translated as CASSRGDQETQYF. The chain uses TRBV11-2 and TRBJ2-5, with D tentatively TRBD2 (6 bases). The CDR3 is 13 residues long. Germline V CDR1 and CDR2: SGHAT, FQNNGV. With 5 bases removed from V and 0 bases from J, the gap between germline ends came to 7 bases.

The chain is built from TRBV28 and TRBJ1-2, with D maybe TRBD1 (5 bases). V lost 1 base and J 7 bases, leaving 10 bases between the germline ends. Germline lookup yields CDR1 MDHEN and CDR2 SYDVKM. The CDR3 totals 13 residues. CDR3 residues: CASSLSGVAGYTF. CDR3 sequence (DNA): TGTGCCAGCAGTTTATCGGGGGTTGCTGGCTACACCTTC.